This section outlines one T cell receptor beta chain sequence together with its context. This sample was included in a study of CD8 T cells in Susac syndrome. V lost 8 bases to trimming and J lost 3 bases, with 17 bases between them. The CDR3 loop spans 15 amino acids. In germline, CDR1 is MNHEY, CDR2 SMNVEV (reference sequence). CD8+ and CD4+ blood T cells underwent TCR beta sequencing. Random hexamers were used to reverse transcribe the RNA input (about 0.5 to 1 ug). immunoSEQ multiplex PCR amplified TCR beta CDR3 across 54 Vbeta, 13 Jbeta. TCRdb fed the immunoSEQ multiplex PCR reads into MiXCR, producing one record per CDR3 protein. The profile covers approximately 170,000 distinct CDR3 sequences, with approximately 93% appearing a single time and over 0.09% taken by the ten largest.

The sequence derives from a human donor with multiple sclerosis. The specimen was CD4+ T cells from PBMCs. The chain is built from TRBV27 and TRBJ2-1; D not resolved. The DNA of the CDR3 is TGTGCCAGCGGGCCCTTAGCCACCCTCTACAATGAGCAGTTCTTC. Residues: CASGPLATLYNEQFF.